What follows describes a single T cell receptor beta chain. What it binds is unknown. This specimen comes from a study of cytomegalovirus exposure and HLA in healthy donors. Study details: As released early, the data held about 85 million unique TCRs from HLA-typed donors. Whole-study findings and limits: A later analysis reportedly found that, within productive TCRs, an Asian-associated ancestry cluster had fewer N-insertions than the mean observed across the 666 donors. In a later analysis, the majority of CMV-associated beta chains seemingly showed HLA restriction.

The PCR used 60 Vbeta and 13 Jbeta primers. The table came from immunoSEQ multiplex PCR; TCRdb's copy has only in-frame clones and leaves some out. This table holds 100,000 or so clones, under 80% found once. CDR3 length: 13 residues. Germline V CDR1 and CDR2: SGHRS, YFSETQ. V lost 0 bases, J lost 6 bases, and 9 bases lay in between. The specimen was PBMCs. This TCR derives from a man in his forties in good health and CMV-seronegative. The chain links TRBV5-1 to TRBJ2-5; D not resolved. CDR3: CASSLAAGQTQYF. In DNA, the CDR3 is TGCGCCAGCAGCTTGGCCGCAGGCCAGACCCAGTACTTC.